Listed here is a single TCR beta chain. Antigen unknown. It was with 60 Vbeta and 13 Jbeta primers that the PCR ran. Clones were read by immunoSEQ multiplex PCR, and TCRdb kept only the in-frame ones, dropping some. The sample contains about 130,000 clones, roughly 70% of which appear only once. The data were obtained in a study of cytomegalovirus exposure and HLA in healthy donors. Study-level points and caveats: Sequencing likely generated an artifact that appeared as a cluster of highly shared sequence variants.

This TCR came from a human donor in good health. The sample was PBMCs.

The CDR3 here is CASSPLPGLAEGIQYF. In nucleotides, the CDR3 is TGCGCCAGCAGCCCGCTCCCGGGACTGGCCGAGGGCATTCAGTACTTC. This chain links TRBV4-1 with TRBJ2-4, with D maybe TRBD2 (6 bases). There are 16 residues in the CDR3. Trimming stripped 4 bases from V and 9 bases from J, with 22 bases between. CDR1 MGHRA and CDR2 YSYEKL come from the germline V gene.